One and the same sample provided the 19 T cell receptor beta chains below, sequenced in a study of metastatic and nonmetastatic thyroid tumors. TCRdb re-processed the PCR reads through MiXCR. The sample holds 35,000 to 45,000 clones, around an eighth seen once. The entire patient cohort was treatment-naive prior to thyroid surgery. Sequencing was carried out using blood. The source is a male donor with papillary thyroid cancer or a benign thyroid nodule (not recorded which). Some clones in this sample may be carry-over from other donors' samples.

This clone was seen repeatedly, ten times or more. V usage is TRBV20-1 and J usage is TRBJ2-2; 9 positions match TRBD2. J was trimmed by 4 bases and V by 0 bases; bases with no gene match: 6. Germline CDR1 reads DFQATT; CDR2 reads SNEGSKA (reference sequence). The CDR3 spans 16 residues. The CDR3 reads CSAREALAGSTGELFF. CDR3 DNA: TGCAGTGCTAGAGAGGCCCTAGCGGGAAGCACCGGGGAGCTGTTTTTT.

This clone occurred many times. The rearrangement links TRBV10-3 to TRBJ2-1; 7 bases map to TRBD2. CDR1 and CDR2 (germline): ENHRY, SYGVKD. V lost 3 bases and J lost 5; bases outside the gene matches: 7. The CDR3 contains 15 residues. The CDR3 DNA sequence: TGTGCCATCAGTGAAAGGGGAGGGGAGCACAATGAGCAGTTCTTC. Translating gives CAISERGGEHNEQFF.

This clone has just a few counts. This chain joins TRBV19 and TRBJ2-3; TRBD1 might be the D (6 bases). CDR1 is LNHDA, CDR2 SQIVND, per germline (reference sequence). V was cut by 2 bases and J by 2 bases, with 11 bases left in between. The CDR3 is 15 amino acids. CDR3 in amino acids: CASSINRDNTDTQYF. The CDR3 DNA reads TGTGCCAGTAGTATAAATCGGGACAACACAGATACGCAGTATTTT.

This clone is medium-sized (0.01 to 0.1%). V is TRBV28 and J is TRBJ2-7, with D possibly matching TRBD2 (6 bases). CDR1 is MDHEN and CDR2 is SYDVKM in the germline V gene. CDR3 length equals 15 residues. V was pared by 6 bases and J by 2 bases, with 17 bases between. In DNA form, the CDR3 reads TGTGCCAGCAGAGGAGGGACCGCCTCCGCCTACGAGCAGTACTTC. Residues: CASRGGTASAYEQYF. Full variable domain (remainder filled in from reference TRBV28 and TRBJ2-7): DVKVTQSSRYLVKRTGEKVFLECVQDMDHENMFWYRQDPGLGLRLIYFSYDVKMKEKGDIPEGYSVSREKKERFSLILESASTNQTSMYLCASRGGTASAYEQYFGPGTRLTVT.

The sample holds many counts of this clone. The chain combines TRBV24-1 with TRBJ1-1, with D perhaps TRBD1 (6 bases). The CDR3 covers 15 residues. The germline CDR1 and CDR2 sequences are KGHDR and SFDVKD. Trimming shortened V by 6 bases and J by 5 bases, and 18 bases separated the two germline ends. The CDR3 nucleotides are TGTGCCACCAGTCCCAGGGGCGAGGTGGGGACTGAAGCTTTCTTT. It codes for CATSPRGEVGTEAFF.

This clone was recorded a few times. DNA of the CDR3: TGTGCCAGCAGTTCCAAATCACAGGGGTACTATGGCTACACCTTC. Its translation: CASSSKSQGYYGYTF. This rearrangement joins TRBV27 to TRBJ1-2; TRBD1 matches at 7 bases. Germline CDR1 and CDR2: MNHEY and SMNVEV (reference sequence). With V trimmed by 4 bases and J by 3 bases, 8 bases remained unmatched. This CDR3 spans 15 amino acids.

Many counts were recorded for this clone. The chain carries TRBV10-3 and TRBJ2-6, with 8 bases matching TRBD1. Germline loops: CDR1 ENHRY, CDR2 SYGVKD. J was trimmed by 4 bases and V by 6 bases; bases with no gene match: 5. This CDR3 has 15 residues. CDR3: CAISQTGVGANVLTF. The DNA of the CDR3 is TGTGCCATCAGCCAGACAGGGGTCGGGGCCAACGTCCTGACTTTC.

The rearrangement joins TRBV6-1 to TRBJ1-5; D gene unclear. The V gene's germline CDR1 is MNHNS and CDR2 SASEGT. Deletions cut 2 bases from V and 4 bases from J, with 15 bases between. The CDR3 spans 16 residues. CDR3 residues: CASSENECRGNQPQHF. CDR3 nucleotide sequence: TGTGCCAGCAGTGAAAATGAGTGTAGAGGTAATCAGCCCCAGCATTTT.

The table lists this clone with many counts. The chain combines TRBV6-1 with TRBJ2-2; D gene ambiguous. Germline CDR1 and CDR2: MNHNS and SASEGT. The CDR3 length is 15 residues. V lost 5 bases and J 1 base, leaving 11 bases between the germline ends. The chain's CDR3 is CASSSGHGNTGELFF. CDR3 DNA sequence: TGTGCCAGCAGTTCCGGGCACGGGAACACCGGGGAGCTGTTTTTT.

The sample holds a few counts of this clone. V gene TRBV6-5 combines with J gene TRBJ2-7; D remains ambiguous. Germline CDR1 is MNHEY and CDR2 is SVGAGI. Trimming took 9 bases from V and 2 from J, leaving 17 bases between them. The CDR3 consists of 14 residues. This chain's CDR3 is CASSHAPGTYEQYF. The CDR3 DNA reads TGTGCCAGTAGTCACGCACCGGGTACCTACGAGCAGTACTTC.

The V gene is TRBV20-1, the J gene TRBJ1-2, with D perhaps TRBD1 (6 bases). V lost 5 bases, J lost 5 bases, and 18 bases lay in between. Germline V gene lookup returns CDR1 DFQATT and CDR2 SNEGSKA (reference sequence). The CDR3 contains 14 residues. CDR3 amino acids: CSASDPTGGYGYTF. DNA of the CDR3: TGCAGTGCTTCGGACCCGACAGGTGGTTATGGCTACACCTTC.

There are many counts of this clone. V gene TRBV15 combines with J gene TRBJ2-5; possibly TRBD1 for D (5 bases). This CDR3 spans 13 amino acids. Trimming removed 3 bases from V and 2 bases from J, with 7 bases in between. CDR1 and CDR2 (germline): LNHNV, YYDKDF (reference sequence). CDR3 in amino acids: CATSSRTQETQYF. In nucleotides, the CDR3 is TGTGCCACCAGCAGCCGGACACAAGAGACCCAGTACTTC.

V gene TRBV6-2 or TRBV6-3 combines with J gene TRBJ2-3; the D gene could be TRBD1 or TRBD2 (6 bases each). The CDR3 is 14 amino acids. Looked up from germline, CDR1 is MNHEY and CDR2 is SVGEGT. The ends were cut back, 6 bases at V and 3 bases at J, with 13 bases in the middle. CDR3 coding DNA: TGTGCCAGCAGGAGGGGGGCGGGGACAGATACGCAGTATTTT. Translation: CASRRGAGTDTQYF.

This clone occurred many times. This rearrangement joins TRBV10-2 to TRBJ2-3, with a weak D call TRBD1 (6 bases). The CDR3 extends over 16 amino acids. The germline V gene encodes CDR1 WSHSY and CDR2 SAAADI. Trimming took 8 bases from V and 0 from J, leaving 18 bases between them. As DNA, the CDR3 is TGCGCCAGCGTGGGATCAGGGGATCCTAGCACAGATACGCAGTATTTT. Amino acids: CASVGSGDPSTDTQYF.

This clone was picked up many times. This may be a read error: a much more frequent sequence differs by one nucleotide. V usage is TRBV6-2 or TRBV6-3 and J usage is TRBJ1-4, with no clear D. This CDR3 has 11 residues. Germline V CDR1 and CDR2: MNHEY, SVGEGT. This chain's CDR3 is CASMANGKLFF. In nucleotides, the CDR3 is TGTGCCAGCATGGCTAATGGAAAACTGTTTTTT.

In this sample, this clone turned up many times. In the same sample, other DNA sequences code for this CDR3. The gene calls are TRBV19 and TRBJ2-3; D is unclear. The germline V and J ends were trimmed by 3 bases and 6 bases, with 7 bases remaining between them. CDR1 is LNHDA, CDR2 SQIVND, per germline (reference sequence). The CDR3 has 12 residues. The CDR3 protein is CASSISRDTQYF. DNA for the CDR3: TGTGCCAGTAGTATCAGTCGGGATACGCAGTATTTT.

The sample holds one count of this clone. A much more abundant neighbour one base away suggests this may be a read error. Different DNA sequences within this sample yield the same CDR3. This chain connects TRBV4-3 to TRBJ2-2; no clear D. CDR3 length equals 14 residues. CDR1 LGHNA and CDR2 YSLEER come from the germline V gene. The CDR3 reads CASSQDRNTGELFF. The CDR3 nucleotides read TGCGCCAGCAGCCAAGATAGGAACACCGGAGAGCTGTTTTTT.

This clone has at least ten counts. The chain uses TRBV18 and TRBJ1-2; a weak D match, TRBD1 (5 bases). Trimming left V 2 bases short and J 6 bases short, with 10 bases between. CDR1 KGHSH and CDR2 LQKENI come from the germline V gene. This CDR3 has 13 amino acids. In nucleotides, the CDR3 is TGTGCCAGCTCACCAGAGGAGGGACATGGCTACACCTTC. Translating it yields CASSPEEGHGYTF.

This clone was observed at least ten times. The chain carries TRBV7-6 and TRBJ2-2, with TRBD2 matching 12 bases. Per germline, CDR1 SGHVS and CDR2 FNYEAQ. CDR3 length: 18 residues. V shed 3 bases and J 8 bases; nucleotides not matched to a gene: 13. DNA for the CDR3: TGTGCCAGCAGCTTCTCCAGGACTAGCGGGACACTAAGTGGGGAGCTGTTTTTT. Its protein product is CASSFSRTSGTLSGELFF.